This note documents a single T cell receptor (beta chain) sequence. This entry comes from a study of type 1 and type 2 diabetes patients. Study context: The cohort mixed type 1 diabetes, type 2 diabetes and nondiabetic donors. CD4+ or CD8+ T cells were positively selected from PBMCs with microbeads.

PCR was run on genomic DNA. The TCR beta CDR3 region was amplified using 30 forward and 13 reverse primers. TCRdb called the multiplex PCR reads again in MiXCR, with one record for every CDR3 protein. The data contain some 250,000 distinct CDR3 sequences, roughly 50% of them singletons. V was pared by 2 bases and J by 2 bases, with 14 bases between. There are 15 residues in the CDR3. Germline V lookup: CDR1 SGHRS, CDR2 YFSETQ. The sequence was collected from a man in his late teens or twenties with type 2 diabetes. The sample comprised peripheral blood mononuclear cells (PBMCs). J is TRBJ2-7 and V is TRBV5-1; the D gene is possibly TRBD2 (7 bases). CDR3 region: CASSFEGGRAYEQYF. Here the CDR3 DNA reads TGCGCCAGCAGCTTTGAGGGGGGGCGAGCCTACGAGCAGTACTTC.